One and the same sample provided the 27 T cell receptor beta chains below, sequenced in a study of regulatory T cells in long-lasting Graves disease. HTBI primers from iRepertoire and Arm-PCR of CDR3 regions yielded the TCR beta libraries. TCRdb recomputed calls from the multiplex PCR reads with MiXCR, one row per CDR3 protein. The table records some 370,000 distinct CDR3 sequences, around 20% of them present only once. Time point indicated: persistent/refractory GD, antithyroid drugs over 5 years with positive TRAb. RNA isolated from PBMCs was used to make the TCR library. This material consisted of peripheral blood mononuclear cells (PBMCs), taken when the disease was refractory, from a patient treated with antithyroid drugs. These receptor sequences come from a female donor with Graves disease.

Many counts were recorded for this clonotype. The genes are TRBV6-1 and TRBJ1-2, with unresolved D. Per the germline V gene, CDR1 is MNHNS and CDR2 is SASEGT. Trimming left V 0 bases short and J 7 bases short, with 6 bases between. CDR3 size: 12 residues. In DNA form, the CDR3 reads TGTGCCAGCAGTGAAGCTAGGGTTGGCTACACCTTC. It codes for CASSEARVGYTF.

This clonotype was observed a single time. This may arise from a read error, as a much more abundant clone is one base away. The chain uses TRBV6-5 and TRBJ2-7; D unclear. The CDR3 has 15 residues. CDR1 is MNHEY and CDR2 is SVGAGI in the germline V gene. The CDR3 nucleotides read TGTGCCGGCAGTTACTCGTACATACCATCCTACGAGCAGTACTTC. Protein product: CAGSYSYIPSYEQYF.

This sequence joins TRBV10-3 and TRBJ2-5; 7 nucleotides line up with TRBD1. The germline V gene encodes CDR1 ENHRY and CDR2 SYGVKD. Trimming at V came to 1 base and at J to 4 bases, leaving 0 bases not matched to a gene. The CDR3 totals 13 residues. CDR3 DNA: TGTGCCATCAGTGAGTACAGGGGAGAGACCCAGTACTTC. It specifies CAISEYRGETQYF.

V usage is TRBV10-3 and J usage is TRBJ2-6; D remains ambiguous. The CDR3 has 14 amino acids. CDR1 is ENHRY and CDR2 is SYGVKD in the germline V gene. Trimming shortened V by 4 bases and J by 0 bases, and 4 bases separated the two germline ends. The CDR3 nucleotides read TGTGCCATCAGTGGGGGCTCTGGGGCCAACGTCCTGACTTTC. Its translation is CAISGGSGANVLTF.

The CDR3 reads CSARSAGQAGNSPLHF. Here the CDR3 DNA reads TGCAGTGCTAGATCCGCCGGGCAGGCGGGGAATTCACCCCTCCACTTT. This chain uses TRBV20-1 with TRBJ1-6; no firm D call. Per germline, CDR1 DFQATT and CDR2 SNEGSKA (reference sequence). This CDR3 is 16 amino acids long. The V end lost 2 bases, the J end lost 7 bases, and 18 bases lay between the germline ends.

This chain uses TRBV13 with TRBJ2-3; the match to TRBD2 covers 12 bases. V trimming: 3 bases; J trimming: 2 bases; junction bases outside the gene matches: 12. In germline, CDR1 is PRHDT, CDR2 FYEKMQ (reference sequence). CDR3 size: 19 residues. This CDR3 reads CASSFSSGRASANTDTQYF. CDR3 DNA sequence: TGTGCCAGCAGCTTCTCTAGCGGGAGGGCCTCAGCCAACACAGATACGCAGTATTTT.

The rearrangement uses TRBV6-2 or TRBV6-3 and TRBJ2-2; TRBD2 matches at 8 bases. This CDR3 has 14 residues. The germline V gene encodes CDR1 MNHEY and CDR2 SVGEGT. J gave up 6 bases and V 6 bases, and 6 bases lay outside the gene matches. The CDR3 sequence: CASSPGLAPGELFF. CDR3 nucleotides: TGTGCCAGCAGCCCAGGACTAGCCCCCGGGGAGCTGTTTTTT.

The table lists this clonotype with a few counts. This chain links TRBV6-2 or TRBV6-3 with TRBJ1-2, with D hard to call. This CDR3 spans 10 amino acids. V gave up 6 bases and J gave up 6 bases, with 5 bases separating them. Germline V CDR1 and CDR2: MNHEY, SVGEGT. CDR3 DNA sequence: TGTGCCAGCAGCCAGGATGGCTACACCTTC. The encoded protein is CASSQDGYTF.

This clonotype was recorded a few times. V gene TRBV29-1 combines with J gene TRBJ2-7; TRBD2 aligns across 10 bases. The junction had 3 bases not matched to a gene; V was cut back by 4 bases and J by 3 bases. This CDR3 contains 13 residues. Germline CDR1 SQVTM, CDR2 ANQGSEA. CDR3 loop: CSVVSGGIYEQYF. In nucleotides, the CDR3 is TGCAGCGTTGTTAGCGGGGGGATCTACGAGCAGTACTTC.

V and J are TRBV20-1 and TRBJ2-7; TRBD2 agrees at 7 bases. Germline V gene lookup returns CDR1 DFQATT and CDR2 SNEGSKA (reference sequence). The CDR3 extends over 12 amino acids. V shed 2 bases, J shed 6 bases, and the junction held 4 bases outside the gene matches. The CDR3 DNA is TGCAGTGCTAGAAGACTAGCTCTCGAGCAGTACTTC. This translates into CSARRLALEQYF.

This clonotype has a handful of counts. The rearrangement uses TRBV27 and TRBJ2-7; TRBD2 aligns across 7 bases. This CDR3 region has 14 residues. V shed 7 bases, J shed 4 bases, and the junction held 10 bases outside the gene matches. The V gene's germline CDR1 is MNHEY and CDR2 SMNVEV (reference sequence). The CDR3 bases are TGTGCCAGCAAGCTCCGGGGCGGGAGATACGAGCAGTACTTC. Amino acids: CASKLRGGRYEQYF.

The genes are TRBV19 and TRBJ2-5; 13 bases agree with TRBD2. This CDR3 is built from 15 residues. The J segment lost 5 bases and the V segment lost 5 bases, leaving 5 bases of the junction unmatched. Per germline, CDR1 LNHDA and CDR2 SQIVND (reference sequence). The CDR3 spells CASSPGLAGTETQYF. DNA for the CDR3: TGTGCCAGTAGTCCGGGACTAGCGGGAACGGAGACCCAGTACTTC.

J is TRBJ2-3 and V is TRBV4-2; D is unresolved. Germline CDR1 LGHNA, CDR2 YNFKEQ. Trimming removed 4 bases at V and 0 bases at J, with 11 bases between. There are 15 residues in the CDR3. The CDR3 is CASSPTRVSTDTQYF. The CDR3 region has the DNA TGTGCCAGCAGCCCCACACGGGTTAGCACAGATACGCAGTATTTT.

This rearrangement joins TRBV19 to TRBJ1-2, with D hard to call. Trimming shortened V by 9 bases and J by 2 bases, and 13 bases separated the two germline ends. The CDR3 totals 13 residues. Germline assignment: CDR1 LNHDA and CDR2 SQIVND (reference sequence). The CDR3 reads CASHSNNNYGYTF. CDR3 in DNA: TGTGCCAGCCATTCAAACAACAACTATGGCTACACCTTC.

This clonotype was detected only a few times. This rearrangement joins TRBV19 to TRBJ2-4; D uncertain. The germline CDR1 and CDR2 sequences are LNHDA and SQIVND (reference sequence). The CDR3 runs 11 residues. V shed 1 base and J shed 13 bases, with 8 bases lying between them. In DNA form, the CDR3 reads TGTGCCAGTAGTATAGGTCCAACCCAGTACTTC. This encodes CASSIGPTQYF.

This clonotype was seen ten or more times. The rearrangement links TRBV11-2 to TRBJ1-2, with a possible D match to TRBD1 (5 bases). The CDR3 has 14 residues. V was cut by 5 bases and J by 4 bases, with 14 bases left in between. Germline V gene data show CDR1 as SGHAT and CDR2 as FQNNGV. CDR3 DNA sequence: TGTGCCAGCAGCCCGCCGGGGCCGGGCTATGGCTACACCTTC. It is translated as CASSPPGPGYGYTF.

The chain has TRBV7-9 and TRBJ2-1; 14 bases fit TRBD2. This CDR3 comprises 17 residues. The J segment lost 4 bases and the V segment lost 5 bases, leaving 7 bases of the junction unmatched. Germline CDR1 and CDR2: SEHNR and FQNEAQ (reference sequence). The CDR3 sequence is CASSTRLAGGLYNEQFF. The DNA for the CDR3 is TGTGCCAGCAGCACCAGACTAGCGGGAGGGCTGTACAATGAGCAGTTCTTC.

This clonotype was observed many times. This CDR3 is CASRGQTNTEAFF. The DNA of the CDR3 is TGTGCCAGCAGAGGACAGACGAACACTGAAGCTTTCTTT. The gene calls are TRBV2 and TRBJ1-1; tentatively, D is TRBD1 (6 bases). The CDR3 spans 13 residues. Germline CDR1 SNHLY, CDR2 FYNNEI. V was shortened by 6 bases and J by 1 base, with 9 bases between the two germline ends.

This clonotype was detected many times. The genes are TRBV28 and TRBJ2-7; 7 bases are shared with TRBD1. The junction had 15 bases not matched to a gene; V was cut back by 6 bases and J by 4 bases. CDR1 is MDHEN, CDR2 SYDVKM, per germline. This CDR3 spans 16 amino acids. The CDR3 DNA reads TGTGCCAGCAGCAGCATCGTACAGGGGATCCGTTACGAGCAGTACTTC. Its translation is CASSSIVQGIRYEQYF.

The chain carries TRBV7-2 and TRBJ2-5; 9 nucleotides match TRBD1. V trimming: 5 bases; J trimming: 5 bases; junction bases outside the gene matches: 3. The CDR3 covers 13 residues. CDR1 SGHTA and CDR2 FQGNSA come from the germline V gene. The CDR3 sequence: CASSTGGTETQYF. DNA for the CDR3: TGTGCCAGCAGCACAGGGGGCACTGAGACCCAGTACTTC.

This clonotype was counted a few times. The rearrangement joins TRBV20-1 to TRBJ2-5, with TRBD1 matching 7 bases. Unmatched junction bases numbered 5, after V lost 6 bases and J lost 1 base. This CDR3 is 13 amino acids long. CDR1 and CDR2 from the germline V gene are DFQATT and SNEGSKA (reference sequence). Here the CDR3 reads CSAVQGSQETQYF. CDR3 DNA sequence: TGCAGTGCCGTACAGGGGTCCCAAGAGACCCAGTACTTC.

This clonotype was detected a few times. The CDR3, as DNA: TGTGCCAGCAGCTTAAGGGGGGTGGCAGCGGAACGCTCCCTGGGTGTGGAGCAGTACTTC. Encoded protein: CASSLRGVAAERSLGVEQYF. The chain uses TRBV11-2 and TRBJ2-7, with D possibly called TRBD1 or TRBD2 (6 bases each). The V gene's germline CDR1 is SGHAT and CDR2 FQNNGV. There are 20 residues in the CDR3. Between the trimmed V and J ends, which lost 2 bases and 7 bases, there was a span of 33 bases.

This clonotype was seen only a few times. V gene TRBV13 combines with J gene TRBJ1-2; 8 bases fit TRBD1. This CDR3 spans 15 amino acids. Unmatched junction bases numbered 11, after V lost 5 bases and J lost 6 bases. Germline assignment: CDR1 PRHDT and CDR2 FYEKMQ (reference sequence). This chain's CDR3 is CASSDQDREKDGYTF. The CDR3 DNA reads as TGTGCCAGCAGCGACCAGGACAGGGAAAAGGATGGCTACACCTTC.

In this sample, this clonotype turned up many times. The chain recombines TRBV30 with TRBJ1-2, with D perhaps TRBD1 (5 bases). V lost 4 bases and J 2 bases, leaving 14 bases between the germline ends. The CDR3 is 14 residues long. The germline gives CDR1 GTSNPN, CDR2 SVGIG (reference sequence). The CDR3 nucleotides read TGTGCCTGGAAGTCGGGGACGGTAAACTATGGCTACACCTTC. This gives the protein CAWKSGTVNYGYTF.

For this clonotype: Since a much larger clone is just one base distant, this may be a read error. This chain uses TRBV4-3 with TRBJ2-5, with TRBD2 matching over 9 bases. The CDR3 length is 16 residues. CDR1 LGHNA and CDR2 YSLEER come from the germline V gene. The CDR3 DNA is TGCGCCGGCAGCCAAGCTCGGGCTAGCGGGATTGAGACCCAGTACTTC. It is translated as CAGSQARASGIETQYF.

In this sample, this clonotype turned up a few times. The chain has TRBV5-5 and TRBJ2-7; 7 nucleotides agree with TRBD1. Trimming removed 7 bases from V and 2 bases from J; junction bases left unmatched: 3. The CDR3 totals 12 residues. Germline assignment: CDR1 SGHKS and CDR2 YYEKEE (reference sequence). CDR3 coding DNA: TGTGCCAGCGGAACAGGGGCCTACGAGCAGTACTTC. This codes for CASGTGAYEQYF.

J is TRBJ2-7 and V is TRBV20-1; weak D call: TRBD1 (5 bases). Trimming took 0 bases from V and 7 from J, leaving 16 bases between them. CDR3 length equals 14 residues. Germline CDR1 and CDR2: DFQATT and SNEGSKA (reference sequence). In DNA, the CDR3 is TGCAGTGCTAGAGACAACTTTAGGGGAATGGAGCAGTACTTC. Translation gives CSARDNFRGMEQYF.